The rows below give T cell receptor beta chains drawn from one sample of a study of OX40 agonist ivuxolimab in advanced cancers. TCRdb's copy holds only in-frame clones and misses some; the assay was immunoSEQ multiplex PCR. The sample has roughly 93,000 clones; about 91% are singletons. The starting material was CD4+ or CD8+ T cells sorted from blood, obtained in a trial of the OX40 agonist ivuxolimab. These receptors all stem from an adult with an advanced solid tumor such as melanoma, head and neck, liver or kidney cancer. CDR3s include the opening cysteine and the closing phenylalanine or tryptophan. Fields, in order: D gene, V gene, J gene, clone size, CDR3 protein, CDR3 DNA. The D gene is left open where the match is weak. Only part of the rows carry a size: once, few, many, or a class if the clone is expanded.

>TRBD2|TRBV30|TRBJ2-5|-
CAWSEGLAERETQYF
TGTGCCTGGAGTGAGGGACTAGCGGAGCGGGAGACCCAGTACTTC
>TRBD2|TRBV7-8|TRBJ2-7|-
CASSLGTSGGEQYF
TGTGCCAGCAGCCTTGGGACTAGCGGGGGAGAGCAGTACTTC
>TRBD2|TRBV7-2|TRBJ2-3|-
CASSFRTSGDSTDTQYF
TGTGCCAGCAGCTTCAGGACTAGCGGGGATAGCACAGATACGCAGTATTTT
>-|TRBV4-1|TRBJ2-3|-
CASSPPSNTGASTDTQYF
TGCGCCAGCAGCCCCCCCTCGAACACAGGAGCGAGCACAGATACGCAGTATTTT
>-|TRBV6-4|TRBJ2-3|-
CASSDGGSTQYF
TGTGCCAGCAGTGACGGTGGTAGTACGCAGTATTTT
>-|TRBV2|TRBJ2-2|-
CASVQTERSGELFF
TGTGCCAGCGTCCAGACAGAGAGATCCGGGGAGCTGTTTTTT
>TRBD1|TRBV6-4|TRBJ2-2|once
CASSSYGQANTGELFF
TGTGCCAGCAGTTCTTACGGACAGGCGAACACCGGGGAGCTGTTTTTT
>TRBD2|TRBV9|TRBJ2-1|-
CASSGKTSGNNEQFF
TGTGCCAGCAGCGGAAAGACTAGCGGGAACAATGAGCAGTTCTTC
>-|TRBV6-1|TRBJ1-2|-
CASSEGEGYTF
TGTGCCAGCAGTGAAGGGGAAGGCTACACCTTC
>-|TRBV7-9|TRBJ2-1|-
CASSLGPEQFF
TGTGCCAGCAGCTTGGGACCCGAGCAGTTCTTC
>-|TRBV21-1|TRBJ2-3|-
CASSNNSRTGGVIDDTDTQYF
TGTGCCAGCAGCAATAACAGTCGGACAGGGGGCGTTATAGATGATACAGATACGCAGTATTTT
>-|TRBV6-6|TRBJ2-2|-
CASSYSDGELFF
TGTGCCAGCAGTTACTCCGACGGGGAGCTGTTTTTT
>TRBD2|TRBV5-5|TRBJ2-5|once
CASSLVGGATQYF
TGTGCCAGCAGCTTGGTCGGGGGGGCGACCCAGTACTTC
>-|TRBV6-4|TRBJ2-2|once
CASSEMGNTGELFF
TGTGCCAGCAGTGAAATGGGGAACACCGGGGAGCTGTTTTTT
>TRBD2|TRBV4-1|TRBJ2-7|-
CASSQGGTAVEYF
TGCGCCAGCAGCCAGGGAGGGACCGCTGTGGAGTACTTC
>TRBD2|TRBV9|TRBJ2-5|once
CASSEGSGRGETQYF
TGTGCCAGCAGCGAAGGTAGCGGGAGAGGAGAGACCCAGTACTTC
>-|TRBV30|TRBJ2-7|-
CAWSSSGYEQYF
TGTGCCTGGAGTTCATCCGGCTACGAGCAGTACTTC
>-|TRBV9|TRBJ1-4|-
CASSEGGDRPYEKLFF
TGTGCCAGCAGCGAGGGGGGAGACAGGCCCTATGAAAAACTGTTTTTT
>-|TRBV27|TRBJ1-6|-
CASMTGEIRYNSPLHF
TGTGCCAGCATGACAGGCGAAATTAGATATAATTCACCCCTCCACTTT
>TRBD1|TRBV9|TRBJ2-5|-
CASSPYGQGEETQYF
TGTGCCAGCAGCCCATACGGACAGGGAGAGGAGACCCAGTACTTC
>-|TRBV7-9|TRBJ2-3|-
CASSLSEITDTQYF
TGTGCCAGCAGCTTAAGTGAGATCACAGATACGCAGTATTTT
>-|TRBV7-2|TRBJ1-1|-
CASSLALDREAFF
TGTGCCAGCAGCTTAGCGTTGGACAGAGAAGCTTTCTTT
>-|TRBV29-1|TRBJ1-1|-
CSVRQNWNTEAFF
TGCAGCGTTAGACAAAACTGGAACACTGAAGCTTTCTTT
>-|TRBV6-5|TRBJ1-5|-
CASSYDRSSNQPQHF
TGTGCCAGCAGTTACGACAGGTCAAGCAATCAGCCCCAGCATTTT
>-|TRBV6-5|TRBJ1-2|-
CASSDIGGRYGYTF
TGTGCCAGCAGTGATATTGGGGGACGCTATGGCTACACCTTC
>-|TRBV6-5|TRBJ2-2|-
CASSYTTGYTGELFF
TGTGCCAGCAGTTACACCACAGGGTACACCGGGGAGCTGTTTTTT
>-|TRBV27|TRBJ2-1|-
CASSLIPAGPKHNEQFF
TGTGCCAGCAGTTTAATTCCTGCGGGGCCTAAACACAATGAGCAGTTCTTC
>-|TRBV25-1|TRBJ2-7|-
CASRLGGSYEQYF
TGTGCCAGCAGACTGGGGGGCTCCTACGAGCAGTACTTC
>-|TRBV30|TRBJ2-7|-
CAWSEQGGEQYF
TGTGCCTGGAGTGAACAGGGCGGCGAGCAGTACTTC
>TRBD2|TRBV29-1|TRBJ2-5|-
CSVGTSGAQETQYF
TGCAGCGTTGGGACTAGCGGGGCCCAAGAGACCCAGTACTTC
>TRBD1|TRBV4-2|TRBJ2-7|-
CASSQEGQGSYEQYF
TGTGCCAGCAGCCAAGAGGGACAGGGGTCCTACGAGCAGTACTTC
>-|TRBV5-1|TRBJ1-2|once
CASSMDGNGYTF
TGCGCCAGCAGCATGGACGGGAATGGCTACACCTTC
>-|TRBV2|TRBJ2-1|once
CASSEGAKSEQFF
TGTGCCAGCAGTGAAGGGGCCAAGAGTGAGCAGTTCTTC
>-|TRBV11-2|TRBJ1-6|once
CASSPGQTSSYNSPLHF
TGTGCCAGCAGCCCCGGACAGACAAGCTCCTATAATTCACCCCTCCACTTT
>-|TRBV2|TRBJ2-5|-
CAGSPVRETQYF
TGTGCCGGGTCCCCTGTCCGGGAGACCCAGTACTTC
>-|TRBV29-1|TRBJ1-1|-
CSVYSLMNTEAFF
TGCAGCGTTTACAGCCTCATGAACACTGAAGCTTTCTTT
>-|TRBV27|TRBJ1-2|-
CASSFQRGNYGYTF
TGTGCCAGCAGCTTCCAGAGGGGAAACTATGGCTACACCTTC
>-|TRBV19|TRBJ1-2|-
CASSIESGAGYTF
TGTGCCAGTAGTATAGAATCAGGGGCTGGCTACACCTTC
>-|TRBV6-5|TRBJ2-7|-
CASSLLYEQYF
TGTGCCAGCAGTCTCCTCTACGAGCAGTACTTC
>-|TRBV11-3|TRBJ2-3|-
CASSLGGSDTQYF
TGTGCCAGCAGCTTAGGAGGCTCGGATACGCAGTATTTT
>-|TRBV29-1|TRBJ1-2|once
CSVTNTDYGYTF
TGCAGCGTCACAAACACAGATTATGGCTACACCTTC
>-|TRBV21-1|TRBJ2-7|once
CASSSSPGGFPYEQYF
TGTGCCAGCAGCAGTTCGCCTGGGGGGTTCCCCTACGAGCAGTACTTC
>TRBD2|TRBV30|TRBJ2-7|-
CAWSGGLAVYEQYF
TGTGCCTGGAGTGGGGGACTAGCGGTCTACGAGCAGTACTTC
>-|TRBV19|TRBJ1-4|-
CASSMGRDGEKLFF
TGTGCCAGTAGTATGGGGAGGGATGGTGAAAAACTGTTTTTT
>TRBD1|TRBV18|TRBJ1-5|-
CASSQTGGLNNQPQHF
TGTGCCAGCTCACAGACAGGGGGCTTAAACAATCAGCCCCAGCATTTT
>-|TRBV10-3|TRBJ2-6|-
CAIRADLGGRNSGANVLTF
TGTGCCATCAGGGCCGACCTTGGGGGGAGGAACTCTGGGGCCAACGTCCTGACTTTC
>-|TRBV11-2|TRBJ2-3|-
CASSFAPSMGDTQYF
TGTGCCAGCAGCTTTGCCCCATCTATGGGGGATACGCAGTATTTT
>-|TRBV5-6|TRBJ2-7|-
CASSLLFQTDYEQYF
TGTGCCAGCAGCTTGTTATTCCAAACCGACTACGAGCAGTACTTC
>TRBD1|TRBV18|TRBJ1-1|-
CASSPPGTGFRGEAFF
TGTGCCAGCTCACCGCCCGGGACAGGGTTTCGCGGTGAAGCTTTCTTT
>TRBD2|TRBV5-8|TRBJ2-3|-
CASSLAGTSGSTDTQYF
TGTGCCAGCAGCTTAGCCGGGACTAGCGGGAGCACAGATACGCAGTATTTT
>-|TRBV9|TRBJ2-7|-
CAPTASYEQYF
TGTGCCCCCACCGCCTCCTACGAGCAGTACTTC
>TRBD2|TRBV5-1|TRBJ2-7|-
CASSFSGGASEQYF
TGCGCCAGCAGCTTCAGCGGGGGGGCCTCGGAGCAGTACTTC